Listed below are T cell receptor beta chains from one sample, sequenced in a study of blood T cell repertoires in COVID-19. Using immunoSEQ multiplex PCR, the repertoire was profiled, and TCRdb retains in-frame clones only, with some absent. The table records some 370,000 clones, around 87% of them present only once. Sequenced: peripheral blood. All receptors derive from a woman in her twenties or thirties with COVID-19, enrolled during active disease. Both conserved end residues are part of each CDR3.

cdr3_length: 11
v_call: TRBV27
j_call: TRBJ2-7
cdr3_aa: CASISPGEQYF

cdr3_length: 14
v_call: TRBV5-6
j_call: TRBJ1-1
cdr3_aa: CASSLWVSNTEAFF

cdr3_length: 14
v_call: TRBV24-1
j_call: TRBJ1-1
cdr3_aa: CATSDLPRGAGTFF

cdr3_length: 12
v_call: TRBV24-1
j_call: TRBJ2-5
cdr3_aa: CATSESQETQYF

cdr3_length: 12
v_call: TRBV9
j_call: TRBJ1-2
cdr3_aa: CASSGGQGGYTF

cdr3_length: 15
v_call: TRBV19
j_call: TRBJ2-2
cdr3_aa: CARPQGSTYTGELFF

cdr3_length: 14
v_call: TRBV4-3
j_call: TRBJ1-3
cdr3_aa: CASSQEGGSNTIYF

cdr3_length: 15
v_call: TRBV27
j_call: TRBJ2-7
cdr3_aa: CASSETSGSPYEQYF

cdr3_length: 17
v_call: TRBV24-1
j_call: TRBJ2-6
cdr3_aa: CATSEAGRSSGANVLTF

cdr3_length: 15
v_call: TRBV28
j_call: TRBJ2-7
cdr3_aa: CASSAVGWSSYEQYF

cdr3_length: 16
v_call: TRBV28
j_call: TRBJ2-2
cdr3_aa: CASSKLAGSGTGELFF

cdr3_length: 14
v_call: TRBV29-1
j_call: TRBJ2-7
cdr3_aa: CSVSGTGSSYEQYF

cdr3_length: 14
v_call: TRBV5-1
j_call: TRBJ2-7
cdr3_aa: CASNWGTASYEQYF

cdr3_length: 15
v_call: TRBV6-5
j_call: TRBJ1-2
cdr3_aa: CASNTRGRTRGGYTF

cdr3_length: 16
v_call: TRBV4-3
j_call: TRBJ2-2
cdr3_aa: CASSPMGGRDTGELFF

cdr3_length: 21
v_call: TRBV14
j_call: TRBJ2-6
cdr3_aa: CASSHGTGLAGGRSGANVLTF

cdr3_length: 13
v_call: TRBV10-2
j_call: TRBJ2-1
cdr3_aa: CATRTGIRNEQFF

cdr3_length: 17
v_call: TRBV7-9
j_call: TRBJ1-2
cdr3_aa: CASSALGTGSKVYGYTF

cdr3_length: 16
v_call: TRBV7-9
j_call: TRBJ1-5
cdr3_aa: CASSLPRGPLNQPQHF

cdr3_length: 14
v_call: TRBV27
j_call: TRBJ1-1
cdr3_aa: CASRSGTNPAEAFF

cdr3_length: 15
v_call: TRBV4-1
j_call: TRBJ1-2
cdr3_aa: CASSPSGQDYYGYTF

cdr3_length: 15
v_call: TRBV27
j_call: TRBJ1-5
cdr3_aa: CASSLDTYSNQPQHF

cdr3_length: 15
v_call: TRBV18
j_call: TRBJ2-7
cdr3_aa: CASSPGLAEYYEQYF

cdr3_length: 13
v_call: TRBV11-2
j_call: TRBJ2-1
cdr3_aa: CASSPSRGNEQFF

cdr3_length: 15
v_call: TRBV6-5
j_call: TRBJ2-7
cdr3_aa: CASRGLAGESYEQYF

cdr3_length: 17
v_call: TRBV21-1
j_call: TRBJ2-7
cdr3_aa: CASPVGTSGSVVLEQYF

cdr3_length: 14
v_call: TRBV18
j_call: TRBJ2-7
cdr3_aa: CASSPRGASYEQYF

cdr3_length: 16
v_call: TRBV2
j_call: TRBJ1-5
cdr3_aa: CASSLLGGFGNQPQHF

cdr3_length: 15
v_call: TRBV19
j_call: TRBJ1-2
cdr3_aa: CASLPQGQGIYGYTF

cdr3_length: 16
v_call: TRBV5-5
j_call: TRBJ2-2
cdr3_aa: CASSRLAGGETGELFF